This TCR beta chain emerged from a study of T cell repertoires in cytomegalovirus infection. This clonotype was seen only once. Its cognate antigen is unknown. The V gene's germline CDR1 is SEHNR and CDR2 FQNEAQ (reference sequence). CDR3 size: 16 residues. V shed 4 bases and J 0 bases; nucleotides not matched to a gene: 5. Each CDR3 protein is one row after TCRdb ran MiXCR on the reads. The data show around 140,000 distinct CDR3 sequences, with 32% seen just once and about 50% held by the top ten. The rearrangement uses TRBV7-9 and TRBJ1-4, with 7 positions matching TRBD1. The sequencing here drew on CD8+ T cells from cultured PBMCs, taken from culture after CMV antigen stimulation. This TCR came from a human donor in good health (CMV status not recorded). Some clones in this sample may be carry-over from other donors' samples. CDR3 loop: CASSSTGDATNEKLFF. The CDR3 bases are TGTGCCAGCAGCTCAACAGGGGACGCAACTAATGAAAAACTGTTTTTT. Looking up the rest from reference TRBV7-9 and TRBJ1-4 gives the full variable domain: DTGVSQNPRHKITKRGQNVTFRCDPISEHNRLYWYRQTLGQGPEFLTYFQNEAQLEKSRLLSDRFSAERPKGSFSTLEIQRTEQGDSAMYLCASSSTGDATNEKLFFGSGTQLSVL.